These 2 T cell receptor beta chains came from one sample sequenced in a study of cytomegalovirus exposure and HLA in healthy donors. Using immunoSEQ multiplex PCR, the repertoire was profiled, and TCRdb retains in-frame clones only, with some absent. Seen here are approximately 64,000 clones, 85% to 90% observed once, and the top ten hold over 1.5%. The source material was PBMCs. The receptors were sampled from a woman in her late teens or twenties in good health and CMV-seronegative.

This chain links TRBV4-3 with TRBJ1-4, with a possible D match to TRBD1 (5 bases). CDR3 length: 16 residues. V was trimmed by 0 bases and J by 5 bases, leaving 13 bases between them. Germline loops: CDR1 LGHNA, CDR2 YSLEER. As DNA, the CDR3 is TGCGCCAGCAGCCAAGATTGGGGCAGGGCGAATGAAAAACTGTTTTTT. Translated: CASSQDWGRANEKLFF.

The sample holds one count of this clone. The rearrangement joins TRBV14 to TRBJ1-2, with a weak D call TRBD1 (6 bases). Trimming stripped 6 bases from V and 4 bases from J, with 12 bases between. Germline values: CDR1 SGHDN, CDR2 FVKESK. The CDR3 is 13 amino acids. CDR3 loop: CASSARRGYGYTF. The CDR3, as DNA: TGTGCCAGCAGTGCGCGCAGGGGCTATGGCTACACCTTC.